Each of the 15 T cell receptor beta chains below was sequenced from the same sample in a study of cytomegalovirus exposure and HLA in healthy donors (dated by TCRdb to about 2017). Receptor libraries were prepared by the immunoSEQ multiplex PCR assay. In TCRdb, the immuneACCESS table is reduced to in-frame sequences with V and J assigned. These tables do not hold every clone; where another copy was compared, an unresolved V gene accounts for under half, and the others remain unexplained. Recorded for this sample are over 200,000 clones; about 90% of them occurred a single time. Of the sample, approximately 3.1% is held by the ten largest clones. Source material: PBMCs. The receptors come from a woman aged 25 to 39 in good health and CMV-seronegative.

The genes are TRBV27 and TRBJ1-1; unclear D gene. Looked up from germline, CDR1 is MNHEY and CDR2 is SMNVEV (reference sequence). The V gene lost 1 base and the J gene lost 1 base, with 10 bases spanning the gap. The CDR3 runs 15 residues. In DNA, the CDR3 is TGTGCCAGCAGTTTATATTCCGGGAAGAACACTGAAGCTTTCTTT. It codes for CASSLYSGKNTEAFF.

The gene calls are TRBV7-2 and TRBJ2-3, with unresolved D. The CDR3 has 15 amino acids. Trimming took 6 bases from V and 2 from J, leaving 15 bases between them. Germline assignment: CDR1 SGHTA and CDR2 FQGNSA. The CDR3 here is CASSPVGGVTDTQYF. In nucleotides, the CDR3 is TGTGCCAGCAGTCCAGTGGGTGGGGTCACAGATACGCAGTATTTT.

The rearrangement uses TRBV4-3 and TRBJ2-1; D gene uncertain. Trimming pared 4 bases from V and 6 bases from J, leaving 16 bases between. The CDR3 is 15 amino acids. CDR1 and CDR2 from the germline V gene are LGHNA and YSLEER. The CDR3 reads CASSPGPAQRNEQFF. The DNA for the CDR3 is TGCGCCAGCAGCCCCGGTCCGGCACAGCGCAATGAGCAGTTCTTC.

The chain is built from TRBV5-5 and TRBJ2-7, with D perhaps TRBD1 (5 bases). The V gene's germline CDR1 is SGHKS and CDR2 YYEKEE (reference sequence). CDR3 length: 14 amino acids. Deletions cut 0 bases from V and 6 bases from J, with 13 bases between. CDR3 residues: CASSLGTIRREQYF. In nucleotides, the CDR3 is TGTGCCAGCAGCTTGGGGACAATCCGGCGCGAGCAGTACTTC. The complete variable domain, with remaining parts taken from reference TRBV5-5 and TRBJ2-7, reads DAGVTQSPTHLIKTRGQQVTLRCSPISGHKSVSWYQQVLGQGPQFIFQYYEKEERGRGNFPDRFSARQFPNYSSELNVNALLLGDSALYLCASSLGTIRREQYFGPGTRLTVT.

This clone was recorded only once. The chain couples TRBV4-1 to TRBJ1-2, with D tentatively TRBD1 (6 bases). The germline V gene has CDR1 MGHRA and CDR2 YSYEKL. The V end lost 0 bases, the J end lost 0 bases, and 11 bases lay between the germline ends. CDR3 length equals 16 residues. The DNA for the CDR3 is TGCGCCAGCAGCCAAGAAGAGGGGGAGGCTAACTATGGCTACACCTTC. It translates to CASSQEEGEANYGYTF.

J is TRBJ2-2 and V is TRBV7-2; perhaps TRBD2 as D (5 bases). The germline V gene encodes CDR1 SGHTA and CDR2 FQGNSA. The CDR3 totals 14 residues. V was trimmed by 2 bases and J by 5 bases, leaving 9 bases between them. The CDR3 reads CASSLFRTTGELFF. The CDR3, as DNA: TGTGCCAGCAGCTTATTCCGGACTACCGGGGAGCTGTTTTTT.

The chain joins TRBV28 to TRBJ2-7, with 9 bases fitting TRBD1. J was trimmed by 4 bases and V by 6 bases; bases with no gene match: 4. The germline CDR1 and CDR2 sequences are MDHEN and SYDVKM. CDR3 length equals 13 residues. The chain's CDR3 is CASSSGQGYEQYF. CDR3 sequence (DNA): TGTGCCAGCAGCTCCGGACAGGGGTACGAGCAGTACTTC.

This clone was seen once. This rearrangement joins TRBV2 to TRBJ2-3; the match to TRBD1 covers 10 bases. With V trimmed by 5 bases and J by 3 bases, 14 bases remained unmatched. CDR3 length equals 18 residues. CDR1 is SNHLY and CDR2 is FYNNEI in the germline V gene. The DNA for the CDR3 is TGTGCCAGCAGTTTTCCCGGGACAGGGGTAGTTGGGACAGATACGCAGTATTTT. It specifies CASSFPGTGVVGTDTQYF.

V usage is TRBV5-1 and J usage is TRBJ1-2; TRBD1 matches at 9 bases. V lost 1 base and J lost 2; bases outside the gene matches: 0. CDR3 length: 14 residues. Germline V gene sequence: CDR1 SGHRS, CDR2 YFSETQ. CDR3 sequence: CASSLTGGNYGYTF. For the CDR3, the DNA is TGCGCCAGCAGCTTGACAGGGGGCAACTATGGCTACACCTTC. The full variable domain, its missing parts supplied by reference TRBV5-1 and TRBJ1-2, is KAGVTQTPRYLIKTRGQQVTLSCSPISGHRSVSWYQQTPGQGLQFLFEYFSETQRNKGNFPGRFSGRQFSNSRSEMNVSTLELGDSALYLCASSLTGGNYGYTFGSGTRLTVV.

This chain uses TRBV30 with TRBJ2-7; D remains ambiguous. The CDR3 contains 13 residues. The V end was cut by 0 bases, the J end by 10 bases, with 16 bases between. The germline CDR1 and CDR2 sequences are GTSNPN and SVGIG (reference sequence). The DNA of the CDR3 is TGTGCCTGGAGTGTACTGGCCGGACCAGTACAGTACTTC. Protein product: CAWSVLAGPVQYF.

The V call is TRBV28, the J call TRBJ1-1; TRBD1 is a possible D gene (5 bases). CDR3 length: 12 amino acids. Deletions cut 7 bases from V and 2 bases from J, with 8 bases between. Germline loops: CDR1 MDHEN, CDR2 SYDVKM. CDR3 in amino acids: CASKTVNTEAFF. The CDR3 region has the DNA TGTGCCAGCAAGACAGTCAACACTGAAGCTTTCTTT.

This chain joins TRBV7-2 and TRBJ2-5; 11 bases agree with TRBD2. Germline V gene sequence: CDR1 SGHTA, CDR2 FQGNSA. The CDR3 extends over 17 amino acids. With 5 bases clipped from V and 4 bases from J, the junction kept 12 bases outside the gene matches. The CDR3 coding sequence is TGTGCCAGCAGCCCAACTGGGTTAGGGACTAGCGGAGAGACCCAGTACTTC. Its translation: CASSPTGLGTSGETQYF.

The V gene is TRBV2, the J gene TRBJ2-2; D remains ambiguous. Deletions cut 5 bases from V and 2 bases from J, with 9 bases between. Germline CDR1 and CDR2: SNHLY and FYNNEI. The CDR3 length is 14 residues. The CDR3 coding sequence is TGTGCCAGCAGTTTGTCTCGAAACACCGGGGAGCTGTTTTTT. It is translated as CASSLSRNTGELFF.

This clone was seen just once. V gene TRBV5-6 combines with J gene TRBJ1-5; maybe TRBD1 (6 bases). The CDR3 sequence is 15 residues long. The germline V and J ends were trimmed by 1 base and 7 bases, with 15 bases remaining between them. Germline-derived CDR1 and CDR2 are SGHDT and YYEEEE. CDR3 sequence: CASSLRGNRAQPQHF. The CDR3 DNA sequence: TGTGCCAGCAGCTTGAGGGGCAACAGGGCACAGCCCCAGCATTTT.

The rearrangement uses TRBV11-2 and TRBJ2-2; no reliable D call. CDR1 and CDR2 (germline): SGHAT, FQNNGV. CDR3 length: 15 amino acids. V lost 3 bases to trimming and J lost 4 bases, with 12 bases between them. CDR3 amino acids: CASSFAAAPTGELFF. Written as DNA, the CDR3 is TGTGCCAGCAGCTTCGCGGCGGCACCCACCGGGGAGCTGTTTTTT.